Listed below are T cell receptor beta chains from one sample, sequenced in a study of early T cells in non-severe SARS-CoV-2 infection. MiXCR, applied by TCRdb to the 5' RACE reads, yields one record per CDR3 protein. The sample shows approximately 100,000 distinct CDR3 sequences, roughly 17% of them seen only once. The sequenced material came from whole blood. Source of these receptors: an adult who was a healthcare worker with PCR-confirmed SARS-CoV-2 infection or an uninfected control (not recorded which). Both conserved end residues are part of each CDR3. The D gene is left open where the match is weak. Clone size is not always given. Where it is, it says once, few, many or a class for expanded clones.

clone_size,d_call,j_call,v_call,cdr3_aa,cdr3_nt
.,.,TRBJ2-5,TRBV27,CASRALGQETQYF,TGTGCCAGCAGGGCACTAGGGCAGGAGACCCAGTACTTC
.,TRBD1,TRBJ2-7,TRBV5-1,CASSLTPGGPYEQYF,TGCGCCAGCAGCTTAACCCCAGGGGGCCCCTACGAGCAGTACTTC
.,TRBD1,TRBJ1-5,TRBV27,CASSSGGGQPQHF,TGTGCCAGCAGCTCAGGGGGCGGTCAGCCCCAGCATTTT
.,TRBD2,TRBJ2-3,TRBV29-1,CSVEDGTSGSPDTQYF,TGCAGCGTTGAAGATGGGACTAGCGGGAGCCCAGATACGCAGTATTTT
.,.,TRBJ1-5,TRBV7-8,CASSFDLMGNQPQHF,TGTGCCAGCAGTTTCGACCTGATGGGCAATCAGCCCCAGCATTTT
.,TRBD1,TRBJ2-1,TRBV28,CASRTGTGAVGGTYNEQFF,TGTGCCAGCAGAACCGGGACAGGGGCTGTCGGGGGGACCTACAATGAGCAGTTCTTC
.,.,TRBJ1-2,TRBV28,CASTLRASYGYTF,TGTGCCAGCACCCTTCGGGCGAGCTATGGCTACACCTTC
.,.,TRBJ2-7,TRBV27,CASNLQGGSPYEQYF,TGTGCCAGCAACCTACAGGGCGGGAGCCCCTACGAGCAGTACTTC
few,.,TRBJ1-4,TRBV7-8,CASSLGLATNEKLFF,TGTGCCAGCAGCTTGGGGTTAGCAACTAATGAAAAACTGTTTTTT
few,.,TRBJ2-2,TRBV15,CATGQNTGELFF,TGTGCCACTGGGCAGAACACCGGGGAGCTGTTTTTT
many,.,TRBJ1-1,TRBV7-9,CASSGAWTEAFF,TGTGCCAGCAGCGGGGCGTGGACTGAAGCTTTCTTT
few,.,TRBJ2-1,TRBV11-2,CASSLAGARTYNEQFF,TGTGCCAGCAGCTTAGCGGGGGCGAGGACCTACAATGAGCAGTTCTTC
few,TRBD1,TRBJ2-1,TRBV6-2/TRBV6-3,CASSTRDRGRDEQFF,TGTGCCAGCAGTACCCGCGATAGGGGGCGAGATGAGCAGTTCTTC
many,.,TRBJ2-7,TRBV7-9,CASSPDLLEQYF,TGTGCCAGCAGCCCGGACCTATTGGAGCAGTACTTC
.,TRBD1,TRBJ2-5,TRBV28,CASSYPRGQGQETQYF,TGTGCCAGCAGCTACCCAAGAGGACAGGGCCAAGAGACCCAGTACTTC
few,.,TRBJ2-7,TRBV27,CASSRDTRLYEQYF,TGTGCCAGCAGTCGGGACACCCGTCTCTACGAGCAGTACTTC
.,.,TRBJ1-2,TRBV18,CASSPPSGIGYTF,TGTGCCAGCTCACCACCGTCAGGGATCGGCTACACCTTC
.,.,TRBJ1-2,TRBV19,CASSLTPSGYGYTF,TGTGCCAGTAGTCTAACCCCCAGTGGCTATGGCTACACCTTC
.,TRBD1,TRBJ2-7,TRBV5-5,CASSSTGGRYEQYF,TGTGCCAGCAGCTCGACAGGGGGCCGGTACGAGCAGTACTTC
.,.,TRBJ2-7,TRBV9,CASSVATWDEQYF,TGTGCCAGCAGCGTAGCTACGTGGGACGAGCAGTACTTC
.,.,TRBJ2-2,TRBV12-3/TRBV12-4,CASSLGGGYTGELFF,TGTGCCAGCAGTTTAGGGGGAGGTTACACCGGGGAGCTGTTTTTT
few,TRBD2,TRBJ2-7,TRBV6-1,CASSEGEGNYEQYF,TGTGCCAGCAGTGAAGGGGAGGGAAACTACGAGCAGTACTTC
few,TRBD2,TRBJ2-5,TRBV9,CASSVLAGVQETQYF,TGTGCCAGCAGCGTATTAGCGGGGGTCCAAGAGACCCAGTACTTC
few,TRBD1,TRBJ2-7,TRBV2,CASSLGQLYEQYF,TGTGCCAGCAGCTTGGGACAGCTCTACGAGCAGTACTTC
.,.,TRBJ2-7,TRBV3-1,CASSQDSPRSSYEQYF,TGTGCCAGCAGCCAAGACAGCCCCCGGAGCTCCTACGAGCAGTACTTC
many,TRBD2,TRBJ2-1,TRBV6-2/TRBV6-3,CASTASGDYNEQFF,TGTGCCAGCACGGCCAGCGGGGATTACAATGAGCAGTTCTTC
few,.,TRBJ2-5,TRBV20-1,CSADRNAKETQYF,TGCAGTGCCGACAGGAACGCAAAAGAGACCCAGTACTTC
many,.,TRBJ2-2,TRBV7-8,CASSLVSGANTGELFF,TGTGCCAGCAGCTTAGTATCGGGGGCGAACACCGGGGAGCTGTTTTTT
many,.,TRBJ2-1,TRBV2,CASSEAEDNEQFF,TGTGCCAGCAGTGAAGCGGAGGACAATGAGCAGTTCTTC
.,TRBD2,TRBJ2-7,TRBV28,CASSSPASGSHEQYF,TGTGCCAGCAGTTCCCCCGCTAGCGGGAGCCACGAGCAGTACTTC